A selection of T cell receptor beta chains follows, all from one sample in a study of blood T cell repertoires in COVID-19. Libraries were prepared by immunoSEQ multiplex PCR; TCRdb keeps only in-frame clonotypes and omits some of them. The sample gives roughly 340,000 clones, around 91% of which show up once; roughly 3.3% is in the top ten. Material: peripheral blood. The source is a woman aged 18-30 years who had recovered from COVID-19. Each CDR3 is given with its conserved first and last residue. The D gene is left open where the match is weak. The listing skips clone size in some rows; elsewhere it reads once, few, many or a size class.

CDR3aa: CASSGTGRNGYTF
CDR3nt: TGTGCCAGTTCCGGGACAGGGCGCAATGGCTACACCTTC
d_gene: TRBD1
v_gene: TRBV5-4
abundance: .
j_gene: TRBJ1-2

CDR3aa: CASSLVLGRYYGYTF
CDR3nt: TGTGCCAGCAGCTTGGTTCTTGGGAGATACTATGGCTACACCTTC
d_gene: .
v_gene: TRBV5-4
abundance: few
j_gene: TRBJ1-2

CDR3aa: CASRHMNTEAFF
CDR3nt: TGCGCCAGCAGACATATGAACACTGAAGCTTTCTTT
d_gene: .
v_gene: TRBV10-2
abundance: once
j_gene: TRBJ1-1

CDR3aa: CSVGRSSSYNEQFF
CDR3nt: TGCAGCGTTGGGCGGTCCAGCTCCTACAATGAGCAGTTCTTC
d_gene: .
v_gene: TRBV29-1
abundance: .
j_gene: TRBJ2-1

CDR3aa: CASSATGAGSGNTIYF
CDR3nt: TGTGCCAGTAGTGCGACAGGGGCCGGCTCTGGAAACACCATATATTTT
d_gene: TRBD1
v_gene: TRBV19
abundance: .
j_gene: TRBJ1-3

CDR3aa: CASSPLAGAEETQYF
CDR3nt: TGTGCCAGCTCACCACTGGCGGGAGCGGAAGAGACCCAGTACTTC
d_gene: TRBD2
v_gene: TRBV18
abundance: .
j_gene: TRBJ2-5

CDR3aa: CATTNSQGGTGYTF
CDR3nt: TGTGCCACCACGAACTCTCAGGGCGGTACTGGCTACACCTTC
d_gene: .
v_gene: TRBV24-1
abundance: few
j_gene: TRBJ1-2

CDR3aa: CATSRDLARRSEQFF
CDR3nt: TGTGCCACCAGCAGAGATTTAGCGAGACGGAGTGAGCAGTTCTTC
d_gene: .
v_gene: TRBV15
abundance: .
j_gene: TRBJ2-1

CDR3aa: CASSLREGGTGELFF
CDR3nt: TGTGCCAGCAGCTTGCGTGAGGGAGGAACCGGGGAGCTGTTTTTT
d_gene: .
v_gene: TRBV5-4
abundance: .
j_gene: TRBJ2-2

CDR3aa: CASSRGGYGYTF
CDR3nt: TGTGCCAGCAGCCGCGGAGGATATGGCTACACCTTC
d_gene: .
v_gene: TRBV7-8
abundance: .
j_gene: TRBJ1-2

CDR3aa: CASSLNRGAGANVLTF
CDR3nt: TGTGCCAGCAGCTTAAACCGGGGTGCTGGGGCCAACGTCCTGACTTTC
d_gene: .
v_gene: TRBV7-9
abundance: few
j_gene: TRBJ2-6

CDR3aa: CASSMTLAVPGYNEQFF
CDR3nt: TGTGCCAGCAGCATGACCCTAGCGGTCCCGGGGTACAATGAGCAGTTCTTC
d_gene: TRBD2
v_gene: TRBV11-2
abundance: few
j_gene: TRBJ2-1

CDR3aa: CASSPSGSWADTQYF
CDR3nt: TGTGCCAGCAGCCCTAGCGGTTCCTGGGCAGATACGCAGTATTTT
d_gene: TRBD2
v_gene: TRBV7-2
abundance: .
j_gene: TRBJ2-3

CDR3aa: CASSSEPGEKLFF
CDR3nt: TGTGCCAGCAGCTCCGAGCCCGGGGAAAAACTGTTTTTT
d_gene: .
v_gene: TRBV7-2
abundance: .
j_gene: TRBJ1-4

CDR3aa: CASSESSQVIYGYTF
CDR3nt: TGCGCCAGCAGTGAGTCGAGTCAGGTGATCTATGGCTACACCTTC
d_gene: .
v_gene: TRBV10-2
abundance: once
j_gene: TRBJ1-2

CDR3aa: CASSSTSGRGPREQYF
CDR3nt: TGTGCCAGCAGCTCGACTAGCGGGAGGGGGCCAAGGGAGCAGTATTTT
d_gene: TRBD2
v_gene: TRBV5-6
abundance: .
j_gene: TRBJ2-3

CDR3aa: CAWSGTGGNGYTF
CDR3nt: TGTGCCTGGAGTGGGACAGGGGGGAATGGCTACACCTTC
d_gene: TRBD1
v_gene: TRBV30
abundance: .
j_gene: TRBJ1-2

CDR3aa: CASSFQGRENTEAFF
CDR3nt: TGTGCCAGCAGTTTTCAGGGAAGGGAGAACACTGAAGCTTTCTTT
d_gene: .
v_gene: TRBV27
abundance: .
j_gene: TRBJ1-1

CDR3aa: CAWSLDRGPNQPQHF
CDR3nt: TGTGCCTGGAGCCTTGACAGGGGTCCCAATCAGCCCCAGCATTTT
d_gene: TRBD1
v_gene: TRBV30
abundance: .
j_gene: TRBJ1-5

CDR3aa: CASSDLASGTVNEQFF
CDR3nt: TGTGCCAGCAGTGACTTAGCCAGCGGGACTGTCAATGAGCAGTTCTTC
d_gene: TRBD2
v_gene: TRBV6-4
abundance: .
j_gene: TRBJ2-1

CDR3aa: CASSEDAGMNTEAFF
CDR3nt: TGTGCCAGCAGTGAAGATGCAGGCATGAACACTGAAGCTTTCTTT
d_gene: .
v_gene: TRBV25-1
abundance: few
j_gene: TRBJ1-1

CDR3aa: CATSALAGSAYNEQFF
CDR3nt: TGTGCCACCAGTGCCCTAGCGGGTTCGGCCTACAATGAGCAGTTCTTC
d_gene: TRBD2
v_gene: TRBV24-1
abundance: once
j_gene: TRBJ2-1

CDR3aa: CASSARVNTEAFF
CDR3nt: TGTGCCAGTAGTGCCCGGGTTAACACTGAAGCTTTCTTT
d_gene: .
v_gene: TRBV27
abundance: .
j_gene: TRBJ1-1

CDR3aa: CATSRAPGVEETQYF
CDR3nt: TGTGCCACCAGCAGAGCTCCGGGAGTGGAAGAGACCCAGTACTTC
d_gene: .
v_gene: TRBV15
abundance: .
j_gene: TRBJ2-5

CDR3aa: CASSALAGTYNEQFF
CDR3nt: TGTGCCAGCAGCGCACTAGCGGGAACCTACAATGAGCAGTTCTTC
d_gene: TRBD2
v_gene: TRBV25-1
abundance: .
j_gene: TRBJ2-1

CDR3aa: CASSYAGTSQETQYF
CDR3nt: TGTGCCAGCAGTTACGCCGGGACTAGTCAAGAGACCCAGTACTTC
d_gene: TRBD2
v_gene: TRBV6-5
abundance: .
j_gene: TRBJ2-5

CDR3aa: CAWSVPGVEQFF
CDR3nt: TGTGCCTGGAGTGTACCCGGTGTCGAGCAGTTCTTC
d_gene: .
v_gene: TRBV30
abundance: once
j_gene: TRBJ2-1

CDR3aa: CATSDSRTGNTEAFF
CDR3nt: TGTGCCACCAGTGATTCTCGGACAGGGAACACTGAAGCTTTCTTT
d_gene: TRBD1
v_gene: TRBV24-1
abundance: .
j_gene: TRBJ1-1

CDR3aa: CATSGSGLAGYNEQFF
CDR3nt: TGTGCCACCAGTGGGAGTGGACTAGCGGGGTACAATGAGCAGTTCTTC
d_gene: TRBD2
v_gene: TRBV24-1
abundance: .
j_gene: TRBJ2-1

CDR3aa: CASSLAGTEGGYTF
CDR3nt: TGTGCCAGCAGCTTAGCGGGCACCGAGGGCGGCTACACCTTC
d_gene: .
v_gene: TRBV7-2
abundance: .
j_gene: TRBJ1-2

CDR3aa: CATSDPGNGADTQYF
CDR3nt: TGTGCCACCAGTGATCCAGGGAATGGGGCAGATACGCAGTATTTT
d_gene: .
v_gene: TRBV24-1
abundance: once
j_gene: TRBJ2-3

CDR3aa: CASSGQAATNEKLFF
CDR3nt: TGTGCCAGCAGTGGACAGGCTGCAACTAATGAAAAACTGTTTTTT
d_gene: .
v_gene: TRBV2
abundance: .
j_gene: TRBJ1-4

CDR3aa: CSAGQLLNTEAFF
CDR3nt: TGCAGCGCCGGACAACTTCTGAACACTGAAGCTTTCTTT
d_gene: .
v_gene: TRBV29-1
abundance: .
j_gene: TRBJ1-1

CDR3aa: CASSSVRRGQPQHF
CDR3nt: TGTGCCAGCAGTTCAGTGCGGCGGGGCCAGCCCCAGCATTTT
d_gene: .
v_gene: TRBV27
abundance: .
j_gene: TRBJ1-5

CDR3aa: CASSLEGTTLYNEQFF
CDR3nt: TGCGCCAGCAGCTTGGAGGGGACAACCTTGTACAATGAGCAGTTCTTC
d_gene: .
v_gene: TRBV5-1
abundance: .
j_gene: TRBJ2-1

CDR3aa: CASSPSSGRASGEQFF
CDR3nt: TGTGCCAGCAGCCCTTCTAGCGGGAGGGCCTCGGGTGAGCAGTTCTTC
d_gene: TRBD2
v_gene: TRBV9
abundance: .
j_gene: TRBJ2-1

CDR3aa: CASMDRSSYNEQFF
CDR3nt: TGTGCCAGTATGGATCGGAGCTCCTACAATGAGCAGTTCTTC
d_gene: .
v_gene: TRBV2
abundance: .
j_gene: TRBJ2-1

CDR3aa: CASSVAAGVDEQFF
CDR3nt: TGTGCCAGCAGCGTAGCGGCAGGGGTGGATGAGCAGTTCTTC
d_gene: .
v_gene: TRBV9
abundance: .
j_gene: TRBJ2-1

CDR3aa: CASSVGLGGPTANYGYTF
CDR3nt: TGTGCCAGCAGCGTAGGGCTGGGAGGTCCTACAGCTAACTATGGCTACACCTTC
d_gene: .
v_gene: TRBV9
abundance: .
j_gene: TRBJ1-2

CDR3aa: CASSRNVPGQGSTGELFF
CDR3nt: TGTGCCAGCTCACGGAACGTCCCGGGACAGGGGAGCACCGGGGAGCTGTTTTTT
d_gene: TRBD1
v_gene: TRBV18
abundance: .
j_gene: TRBJ2-2

CDR3aa: CASSLRTDTQYF
CDR3nt: TGTGCCAGCAGTCTCAGGACAGATACGCAGTATTTT
d_gene: .
v_gene: TRBV28
abundance: .
j_gene: TRBJ2-3

CDR3aa: CASSTRVGTEAFF
CDR3nt: TGTGCCAGCAGTACGAGGGTCGGCACTGAAGCTTTCTTT
d_gene: .
v_gene: TRBV6-2/TRBV6-3
abundance: .
j_gene: TRBJ1-1

CDR3aa: CSVVKLNTEAFF
CDR3nt: TGCAGCGTTGTGAAACTTAACACTGAAGCTTTCTTT
d_gene: .
v_gene: TRBV29-1
abundance: .
j_gene: TRBJ1-1

CDR3aa: CASSSSTDASWSPLHF
CDR3nt: TGTGCCAGCTCATCCTCGACAGACGCTTCTTGGTCACCCCTCCACTTT
d_gene: .
v_gene: TRBV18
abundance: .
j_gene: TRBJ1-6

CDR3aa: CASSQDHSGRPDTQYF
CDR3nt: TGCGCCAGCAGCCAAGATCACAGCGGGAGACCCGATACGCAGTATTTT
d_gene: TRBD2
v_gene: TRBV4-3
abundance: .
j_gene: TRBJ2-3